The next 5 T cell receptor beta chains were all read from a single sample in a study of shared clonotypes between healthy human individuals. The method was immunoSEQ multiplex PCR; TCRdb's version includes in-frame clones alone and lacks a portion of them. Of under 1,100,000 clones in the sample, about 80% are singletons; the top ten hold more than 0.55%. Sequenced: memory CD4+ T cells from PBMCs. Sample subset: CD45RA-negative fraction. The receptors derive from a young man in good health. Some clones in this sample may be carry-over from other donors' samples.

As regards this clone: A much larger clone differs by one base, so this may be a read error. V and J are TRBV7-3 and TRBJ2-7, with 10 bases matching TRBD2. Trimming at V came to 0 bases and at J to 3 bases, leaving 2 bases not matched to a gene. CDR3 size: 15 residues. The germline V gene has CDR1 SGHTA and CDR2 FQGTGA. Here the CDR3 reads CASSLTPSGSYEQYF. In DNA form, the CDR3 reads TGTGCCAGCAGCTTAACGCCTAGCGGGAGCTACGAGCAGTACTTC.

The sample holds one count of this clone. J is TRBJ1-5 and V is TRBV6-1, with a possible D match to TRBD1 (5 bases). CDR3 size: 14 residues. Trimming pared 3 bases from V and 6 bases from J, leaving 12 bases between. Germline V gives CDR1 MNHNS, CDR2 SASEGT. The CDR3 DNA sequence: TGTGCCAGCAGTGATAGGGGCGGAGGTCAGCCCCAGCATTTT. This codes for CASSDRGGGQPQHF.

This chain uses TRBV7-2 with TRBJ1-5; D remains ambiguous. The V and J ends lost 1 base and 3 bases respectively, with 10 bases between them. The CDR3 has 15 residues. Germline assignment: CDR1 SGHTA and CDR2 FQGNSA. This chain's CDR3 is CASSLDRVNNQPQHF. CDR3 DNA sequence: TGTGCCAGCAGCTTAGATCGGGTTAACAATCAGCCCCAGCATTTT.

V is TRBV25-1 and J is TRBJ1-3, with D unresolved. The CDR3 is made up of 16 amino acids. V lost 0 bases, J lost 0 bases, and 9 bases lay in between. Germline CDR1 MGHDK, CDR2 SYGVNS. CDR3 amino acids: CASSEYFDHSGNTIYF. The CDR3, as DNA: TGTGCCAGCAGTGAATATTTCGACCACTCTGGAAACACCATATATTTT.

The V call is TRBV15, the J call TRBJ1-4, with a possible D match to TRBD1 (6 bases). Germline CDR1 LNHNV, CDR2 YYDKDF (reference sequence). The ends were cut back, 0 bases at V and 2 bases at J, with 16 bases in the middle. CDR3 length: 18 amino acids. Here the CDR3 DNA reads TGTGCCACCAGCAGAGATTACACAGGGAGGTTTACTAATGAAAAACTGTTTTTT. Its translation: CATSRDYTGRFTNEKLFF.